The 16 T cell receptor beta chains below come from one sample, sequenced in a study of T cells in Graves' hyperthyroidism and ophthalmopathy. RNA transcripts yielded amplified TCR beta CDR3 regions. With the HTBI primer set, the TCR CDR3 went through a first round of RT-PCR. MiXCR, applied by TCRdb to the multiplex PCR reads, yields one record per CDR3 protein. The sample yields 550,000 to 650,000 distinct CDR3 sequences, 12% to 15% seen once. Sequencing used blood. The receptors here all came from a middle-aged woman with Graves' hyperthyroidism.

V and J are TRBV5-4 and TRBJ2-5, with D unresolved. V lost 7 bases, J lost 5 bases, and 15 bases lay in between. The CDR3 runs to 13 residues. Germline V gives CDR1 SGHNT, CDR2 YYREEE (reference sequence). CDR3 DNA sequence: TGTGCCAGCTCCCAACACCCTGGGGAGACCCAGTACTTC. It is translated as CASSQHPGETQYF.

This clonotype was observed many times. The CDR3 DNA sequence: TGTGCCAGCAGCCCCCTTTGGGGGGGGGGTTCCCGCGGGGAGCAGTACTTC. Translation gives CASSPLWGGGSRGEQYF. The chain employs TRBV7-2 and TRBJ2-7; 7 bases line up with TRBD2. Germline loops: CDR1 SGHTA, CDR2 FQGNSA. The CDR3 is made up of 17 amino acids. The V gene end was trimmed by 5 bases and the J gene end by 7 bases; junction bases not matched to a gene: 20. Variable domain in full (rest from reference TRBV7-2 and TRBJ2-7): GAGVSQSPSNKVTEKGKDVELRCDPISGHTALYWYRQSLGQGLEFLIYFQGNSAPDKSGLPSDRFSAERTGGSVSTLTIQRTQQEDSAVYLCASSPLWGGGSRGEQYFGPGTRLTVT.

The sample holds many counts of this clonotype. The V gene is TRBV20-1, the J gene TRBJ2-1; 12 bases are shared with TRBD2. The CDR3 has 17 amino acids. V trimming: 6 bases; J trimming: 0 bases; junction bases outside the gene matches: 9. Germline CDR1 reads DFQATT; CDR2 reads SNEGSKA (reference sequence). CDR3 nucleotides: TGCAGTGCCCCCACTAGCGGGAGGTATAGCTCCTACAATGAGCAGTTCTTC. As protein: CSAPTSGRYSSYNEQFF.

This clonotype has a count of ten or more. This sequence joins TRBV7-9 and TRBJ2-7; 7 bases are a match to TRBD1. Trimming removed 5 bases from V and 5 bases from J; junction bases left unmatched: 15. Germline V gene sequence: CDR1 SEHNR, CDR2 FQNEAQ (reference sequence). The CDR3 covers 16 residues. The CDR3 DNA sequence: TGTGCCAGCAGCGGGACAGATGTTTTTTCCACCGACGAGCAGTACTTC. As protein: CASSGTDVFSTDEQYF.

This chain joins TRBV2 and TRBJ2-1; 8 bases agree with TRBD1. The trim removed 3 bases at V and 5 bases at J, leaving 3 bases unmatched. The CDR3 is 14 amino acids. CDR1 and CDR2 from the germline V gene are SNHLY and FYNNEI. The CDR3 here is CASSDRGLNNEQFF. CDR3 in DNA: TGTGCCAGCAGTGACAGGGGGCTCAACAATGAGCAGTTCTTC.

In its sample, this clonotype was seen many times. The chain uses TRBV7-2 and TRBJ2-1; 9 bases are shared with TRBD2. CDR1 and CDR2 (germline): SGHTA, FQGNSA. This CDR3 is 16 amino acids long. V lost 6 bases and J lost 8; bases outside the gene matches: 14. CDR3 amino acids: CASRGPGLARRDEQFF. DNA of the CDR3: TGTGCCAGCAGGGGTCCGGGACTAGCCCGAAGGGATGAGCAGTTCTTC.

About this clonotype itself: A much larger clone differs from this one at a single base, so this may be a read error. V and J are TRBV2 and TRBJ2-1; 9 bases are shared with TRBD2. CDR3 length: 11 residues. Germline V lookup: CDR1 SNHLY, CDR2 FYNNEI. CDR3 sequence reads: CARSSGNEQLF. The CDR3 DNA follows: TGTGCCAGGTCTAGCGGGAATGAGCAGCTCTTC. Full variable domain (outside the CDR3, taken from reference TRBV2 and TRBJ2-1): EPEVTQTPSHQVTQMGQEVILRCVPISNHLYFYWYRQILGQKVEFLVSFYNNEISEKSEIFDDQFSVERPDGSNFTLKIRSTKLEDSAMYFCARSSGNEQLFGPGTRLTVL.

Ten or more counts support this clonotype. The V call is TRBV19, the J call TRBJ2-3; 7 bases agree with TRBD2. This CDR3 has 20 residues. Looked up from germline, CDR1 is LNHDA and CDR2 is SQIVND (reference sequence). The V segment lost 2 bases and the J segment 1 base; nucleotides outside the gene matches: 18. The CDR3 sequence: CASSITGPGSASGRTDTQYF. The CDR3 DNA follows: TGTGCCAGTAGTATAACCGGACCGGGATCGGCTAGCGGACGCACAGATACGCAGTATTTT.

The chain has TRBV7-2 and TRBJ2-1, with 15 bases fitting TRBD2. Germline loops: CDR1 SGHTA, CDR2 FQGNSA. The J segment lost 7 bases and the V segment lost 3 bases, leaving 22 bases of the junction unmatched. This CDR3 is built from 22 residues. CDR3 in amino acids: CASSFRFSGLAGGEGGRNEQFF. CDR3 in DNA: TGTGCCAGCAGCTTCCGGTTTTCGGGACTAGCGGGAGGCGAGGGGGGTAGAAATGAGCAGTTCTTC.

This clonotype came up a few times. The genes are TRBV25-1 and TRBJ2-1; D perhaps matches TRBD1 (5 bases). CDR1 is MGHDK and CDR2 is SYGVNS in the germline V gene. The CDR3 has 12 amino acids. V was clipped by 10 bases and J by 8 bases, with 15 bases between them. The DNA of the CDR3 is TGTGCCACAACAAGGGGTACCGATGAGCAGTTCTTC. Residues: CATTRGTDEQFF.

This clonotype has only a few counts. This sequence joins TRBV28 and TRBJ2-4; 9 nucleotides match TRBD2. V lost 7 bases, J lost 9 bases, and 10 bases stayed unmatched. The CDR3 extends over 14 amino acids. The germline V gene has CDR1 MDHEN and CDR2 SYDVKM. The CDR3 sequence: CASTQSGLAPIQYF. DNA for the CDR3: TGTGCCAGCACCCAATCGGGACTAGCCCCCATTCAGTACTTC.

This rearrangement joins TRBV29-1 to TRBJ2-3; D unclear. V was clipped by 3 bases and J by 2 bases, with 6 bases between them. CDR3 size: 12 residues. From germline, CDR1 is SQVTM and CDR2 ANQGSEA. CDR3 in DNA: TGCAGCGTTGAGGGAAACACAGATACGCAGTATTTT. This sequence encodes CSVEGNTDTQYF.

This clonotype was detected ten times or more. V is TRBV10-3 and J is TRBJ2-1, with TRBD2 identical over 10 bases. V shed 11 bases and J 5 bases; nucleotides not matched to a gene: 9. The CDR3 has 14 amino acids. The germline V gene has CDR1 ENHRY and CDR2 SYGVKD. CDR3 DNA: TGTGCCTCGGAGCGGGAGGGTTATAACAATGAGCAGTTCTTC. Protein: CASEREGYNNEQFF.

This clonotype was counted at least ten times. The chain has TRBV9 and TRBJ2-7, with a tentative D call TRBD2 (6 bases). The CDR3 loop spans 14 amino acids. Germline CDR1 and CDR2: SGDLS and YYNGEE. V was pared by 0 bases and J by 2 bases, with 9 bases between. CDR3 coding DNA: TGTGCCAGCAGCGTAGGTTGGGGGGCCTACGAGCAGTACTTC. Amino acids: CASSVGWGAYEQYF.

V usage is TRBV20-1 and J usage is TRBJ2-5, with 14 bases identical to TRBD2. Germline V gene data show CDR1 as DFQATT and CDR2 as SNEGSKA (reference sequence). The CDR3 runs 16 residues. The J segment lost 4 bases and the V segment lost 7 bases, leaving 11 bases of the junction unmatched. The CDR3 DNA reads as TGCAGTGTTCATCCTAGGGGACTAGCGGGAGTAGAGACCCAGTACTTC. As protein: CSVHPRGLAGVETQYF.

This clonotype was seen only a few times. CDR3 amino acids: CASSLDYVSYNSPLHF. The CDR3 region has the DNA TGTGCCAGCAGTTTAGATTACGTCTCCTATAATTCACCCCTCCACTTT. This sequence joins TRBV28 and TRBJ1-6; the D is unclear. There are 16 residues in the CDR3. The V end lost 2 bases, the J end lost 0 bases, and 8 bases lay between the germline ends. Germline lookup yields CDR1 MDHEN and CDR2 SYDVKM.